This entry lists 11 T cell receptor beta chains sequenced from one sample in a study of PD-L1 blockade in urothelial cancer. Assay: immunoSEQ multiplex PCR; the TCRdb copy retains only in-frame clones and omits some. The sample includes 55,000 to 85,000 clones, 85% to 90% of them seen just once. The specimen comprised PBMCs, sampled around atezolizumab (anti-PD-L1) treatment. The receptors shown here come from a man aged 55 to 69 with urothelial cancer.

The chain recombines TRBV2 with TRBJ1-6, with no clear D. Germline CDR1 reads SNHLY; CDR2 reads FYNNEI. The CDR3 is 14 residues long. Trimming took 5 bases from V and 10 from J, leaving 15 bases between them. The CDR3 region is CASSISGGESPLHF. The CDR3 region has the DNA TGTGCCAGCAGTATTTCTGGCGGGGAGTCACCCCTCCACTTT.

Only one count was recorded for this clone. The CDR3 nucleotides read TGTGCCAGCAGCACGAGGGGGGGCGGGGGCTTTAGCTCCTACAATGAGCAGTTCTTC. The encoded protein is CASSTRGGGGFSSYNEQFF. The chain has TRBV28 and TRBJ2-1; tentatively, D is TRBD2 (7 bases). Trimming shortened V by 6 bases and J by 0 bases, and 24 bases separated the two germline ends. The CDR3 is 19 residues long. Germline V gene lookup returns CDR1 MDHEN and CDR2 SYDVKM. The whole variable domain, filled in from reference TRBV28 and TRBJ2-1, reads DVKVTQSSRYLVKRTGEKVFLECVQDMDHENMFWYRQDPGLGLRLIYFSYDVKMKEKGDIPEGYSVSREKKERFSLILESASTNQTSMYLCASSTRGGGGFSSYNEQFFGPGTRLTVL.

The CDR3 loop is CASSLDVSGANVLTF. The DNA of the CDR3 is TGCGCCAGCAGCTTGGATGTATCTGGGGCCAACGTCCTGACTTTC. The chain combines TRBV5-1 with TRBJ2-6; D unclear. The CDR3 extends over 15 amino acids. Germline values: CDR1 SGHRS, CDR2 YFSETQ. Trimming removed 0 bases from V and 1 base from J, with 5 bases in between.

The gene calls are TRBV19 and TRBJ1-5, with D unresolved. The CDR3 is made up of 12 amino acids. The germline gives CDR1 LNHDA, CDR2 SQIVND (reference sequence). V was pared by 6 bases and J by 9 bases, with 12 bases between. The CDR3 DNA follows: TGTGCCAGTAGCATACAAAGAGCGCCCCAGCATTTT. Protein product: CASSIQRAPQHF.

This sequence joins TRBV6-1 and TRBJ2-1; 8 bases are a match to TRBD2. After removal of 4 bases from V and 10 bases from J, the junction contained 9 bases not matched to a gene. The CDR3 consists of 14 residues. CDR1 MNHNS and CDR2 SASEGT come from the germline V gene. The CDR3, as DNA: TGTGCCAGCAGTGGGACTAGCAACCGCCTAGAGCAGTTCTTC. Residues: CASSGTSNRLEQFF.

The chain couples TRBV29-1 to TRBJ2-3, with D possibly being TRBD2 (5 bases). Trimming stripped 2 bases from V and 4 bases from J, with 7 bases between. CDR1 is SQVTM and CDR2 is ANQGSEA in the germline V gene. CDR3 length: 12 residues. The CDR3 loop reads CSVERESDTQYF. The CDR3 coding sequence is TGCAGCGTTGAACGGGAATCAGATACGCAGTATTTT.

Here the CDR3 reads CASSYIAGNNEQFF. In DNA form, the CDR3 reads TGTGCCAGCAGCTACATAGCGGGAAATAATGAGCAGTTCTTC. The chain combines TRBV14 with TRBJ2-1, with 8 positions matching TRBD2. This CDR3 comprises 14 residues. Germline V gene sequence: CDR1 SGHDN, CDR2 FVKESK. V was pared by 5 bases and J by 7 bases, with 7 bases of the junction left unmatched.

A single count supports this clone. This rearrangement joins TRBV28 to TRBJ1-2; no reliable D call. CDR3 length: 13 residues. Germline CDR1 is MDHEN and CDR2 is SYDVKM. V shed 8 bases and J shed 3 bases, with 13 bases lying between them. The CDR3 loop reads CASSPGQDYGYTF. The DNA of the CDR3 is TGTGCCAGCTCCCCTGGTCAGGACTATGGCTACACCTTC.

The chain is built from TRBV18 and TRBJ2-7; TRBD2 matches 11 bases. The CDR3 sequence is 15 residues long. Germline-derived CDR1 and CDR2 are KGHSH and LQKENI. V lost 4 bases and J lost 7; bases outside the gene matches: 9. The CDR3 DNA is TGTGCCAGCTCACGCGCGGGACTAGCGGCGGGTGAGCAGTACTTC. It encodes CASSRAGLAAGEQYF.

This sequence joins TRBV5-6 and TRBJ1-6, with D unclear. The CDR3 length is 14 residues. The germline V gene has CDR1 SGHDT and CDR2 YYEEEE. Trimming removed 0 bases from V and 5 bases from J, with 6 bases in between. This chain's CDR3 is CASSLAQNNSPLHF. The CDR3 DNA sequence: TGTGCCAGCAGCTTGGCCCAAAATAATTCACCCCTCCACTTT.

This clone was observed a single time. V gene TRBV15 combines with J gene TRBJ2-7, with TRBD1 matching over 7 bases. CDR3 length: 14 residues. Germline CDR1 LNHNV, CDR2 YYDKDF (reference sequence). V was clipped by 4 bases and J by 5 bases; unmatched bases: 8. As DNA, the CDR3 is TGTGCCACCAGCATAGGGGGCGTTAGGGACGAGCAGTACTTC. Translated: CATSIGGVRDEQYF.